Listed below are T cell receptor beta chains from one sample, sequenced in a study of blood T cell repertoires in COVID-19. Assay used: immunoSEQ multiplex PCR; TCRdb lists only in-frame clones, some missing. The data show about 110,000 clones, with about four fifths seen just once and 4% to 4.5% held by the top ten. Sequencing was performed on peripheral blood. These receptors came from a woman between 70 and 85 years old with acute or convalescent COVID-19. Both conserved end residues are part of each CDR3. Fields, in order: clone size, D gene, V gene, J gene, CDR3 DNA, CDR3 protein. A D gene is named only where the DNA matches it firmly. Not every row has a clone size; where given, it reads once, few, many or a size class.

clone_size: .; d_call: TRBD1; v_call: TRBV18; j_call: TRBJ1-2; cdr3_nt: TGTGCCAGCTCACCACCGACAGGGCTTAAGAACTATGGCTACACCTTC; cdr3_aa: CASSPPTGLKNYGYTF
clone_size: .; d_call: .; v_call: TRBV29-1; j_call: TRBJ1-1; cdr3_nt: TGCAGCGCTTCCAGGATAGATACAGGGAGCACTGAAGCTTTCTTT; cdr3_aa: CSASRIDTGSTEAFF
clone_size: .; d_call: .; v_call: TRBV9; j_call: TRBJ1-2; cdr3_nt: TGTGCCAGCAGCGCAGACGGGAACTATGGCTACACCTTC; cdr3_aa: CASSADGNYGYTF
clone_size: .; d_call: .; v_call: TRBV19; j_call: TRBJ2-1; cdr3_nt: TGTGCCAGTAGTCCACTGGACAGTCGACTATCTAGTGTAGTCAATGAGCAGTTCTTC; cdr3_aa: CASSPLDSRLSSVVNEQFF
clone_size: few; d_call: .; v_call: TRBV29-1; j_call: TRBJ2-1; cdr3_nt: TGCAGCGTGCAAGGAATCGCCGGGTCCTCCACGGGCAATGAGCAGTTCTTC; cdr3_aa: CSVQGIAGSSTGNEQFF
clone_size: .; d_call: TRBD1; v_call: TRBV7-2; j_call: TRBJ2-1; cdr3_nt: TGTGCCAGCAGCCCTACAGGGGATGAGCAGTTCTTC; cdr3_aa: CASSPTGDEQFF
clone_size: .; d_call: .; v_call: TRBV19; j_call: TRBJ1-4; cdr3_nt: TGTGCCAGTAGTTTCCTCAGGATAACTAATGAAAAACTGTTTTTT; cdr3_aa: CASSFLRITNEKLFF
clone_size: .; d_call: TRBD1; v_call: TRBV28; j_call: TRBJ1-2; cdr3_nt: TGTGCCAGCAGTTTGACAGGGACCTATGGCTACACCTTC; cdr3_aa: CASSLTGTYGYTF
clone_size: .; d_call: .; v_call: TRBV7-2; j_call: TRBJ1-1; cdr3_nt: TGTGCCAGCAGCTTAGGTTCGGCCAGGGTCGGTGAAGCTTTCTTT; cdr3_aa: CASSLGSARVGEAFF
clone_size: .; d_call: .; v_call: TRBV5-6; j_call: TRBJ2-3; cdr3_nt: TGTGCCAGCAGCTCATCTAGTAGCTCAGATACGCAGTATTTT; cdr3_aa: CASSSSSSSDTQYF
clone_size: .; d_call: .; v_call: TRBV30; j_call: TRBJ1-2; cdr3_nt: TGTGCCTGGAGTGACGGGACTGGGTTTATCTATGGCTACACCTTC; cdr3_aa: CAWSDGTGFIYGYTF
clone_size: .; d_call: .; v_call: TRBV5-5; j_call: TRBJ1-6; cdr3_nt: TGTGCCAGCAGCTCAAGACTACAGGGAGTTCAGGGTTCACCCCTCCACTTT; cdr3_aa: CASSSRLQGVQGSPLHF
clone_size: .; d_call: TRBD1; v_call: TRBV28; j_call: TRBJ1-2; cdr3_nt: TGTGCCAGCAGTTTACTTTCGGGACAGTTTCTGGGGGACTATGGCTACACCTTC; cdr3_aa: CASSLLSGQFLGDYGYTF
clone_size: .; d_call: .; v_call: TRBV9; j_call: TRBJ1-3; cdr3_nt: TGTGCCAGCAGCCCTCGCTTAGCGTACTCTGGAAACACCATATATTTT; cdr3_aa: CASSPRLAYSGNTIYF
clone_size: .; d_call: .; v_call: TRBV28; j_call: TRBJ1-6; cdr3_nt: TGTGCCAGCAGTTCGCCAGGGGAATCGGGCTCCTATAATTCACCCCTCCACTTT; cdr3_aa: CASSSPGESGSYNSPLHF
clone_size: .; d_call: .; v_call: TRBV6-1; j_call: TRBJ1-3; cdr3_nt: TGTGCCAGCAGTGAAGACAGGAGCTCTGGAAACACCATATATTTT; cdr3_aa: CASSEDRSSGNTIYF
clone_size: .; d_call: TRBD2; v_call: TRBV6-5; j_call: TRBJ2-7; cdr3_nt: TGTGCCAGCAGACGGACTAGCGGGGGCGGTTACGAGCAGTACTTC; cdr3_aa: CASRRTSGGGYEQYF
clone_size: .; d_call: .; v_call: TRBV7-3; j_call: TRBJ2-2; cdr3_nt: TGTGCCAGCAGCTTATCAGTCACCGGGGAGCTGTTTTTT; cdr3_aa: CASSLSVTGELFF
clone_size: .; d_call: .; v_call: TRBV29-1; j_call: TRBJ2-6; cdr3_nt: TGCAGCGTTATTTCATGGGGGGGCCACTCTGGGGCCAACGTCCTGACTTTC; cdr3_aa: CSVISWGGHSGANVLTF
clone_size: .; d_call: .; v_call: TRBV19; j_call: TRBJ2-3; cdr3_nt: TGTGCCAGTATTGGCAGGGGAACAACAGATACGCAGTATTTT; cdr3_aa: CASIGRGTTDTQYF
clone_size: .; d_call: TRBD2; v_call: TRBV4-1; j_call: TRBJ2-1; cdr3_nt: TGCGCCAGCAGCCCTACTCGGACTAGCGGTTACAATGAGCAGTTCTTC; cdr3_aa: CASSPTRTSGYNEQFF
clone_size: .; d_call: TRBD2; v_call: TRBV7-6; j_call: TRBJ2-5; cdr3_nt: TGTGCCAGCAGCTACTTAGCGGGGTTGCGGGAGACCCAGTACTTC; cdr3_aa: CASSYLAGLRETQYF
clone_size: .; d_call: .; v_call: TRBV4-1; j_call: TRBJ2-6; cdr3_nt: TGCGCCAGCAGCCAATCCCCGCCCCAAGGAGCTGGGGCCAACGTCCTGACTTTC; cdr3_aa: CASSQSPPQGAGANVLTF
clone_size: .; d_call: .; v_call: TRBV28; j_call: TRBJ1-2; cdr3_nt: TGTGCCAGCAGTTTAAGGGAGTATGGCTACACCTTC; cdr3_aa: CASSLREYGYTF
clone_size: .; d_call: .; v_call: TRBV4-1; j_call: TRBJ1-3; cdr3_nt: TGCGCCAGCAGCCAAGTAGGACTCCTAAACTCTGGAAACACCATATATTTT; cdr3_aa: CASSQVGLLNSGNTIYF
clone_size: .; d_call: .; v_call: TRBV29-1; j_call: TRBJ2-7; cdr3_nt: TGCAGCGTTGAAGATGGCGACACCTACTACGAGCAGTACTTC; cdr3_aa: CSVEDGDTYYEQYF
clone_size: few; d_call: TRBD1; v_call: TRBV28; j_call: TRBJ1-3; cdr3_nt: TGTGCCACACAGGGGAACTCTGGAAACACCATATATTTT; cdr3_aa: CATQGNSGNTIYF
clone_size: few; d_call: TRBD1; v_call: TRBV7-9; j_call: TRBJ1-2; cdr3_nt: TGTGCCAGCAGCAATCCCCAGGGGGGTGACTATGGCTACACCTTC; cdr3_aa: CASSNPQGGDYGYTF